Listed below are T cell receptor beta chains from one sample, sequenced in a study of blood T cell repertoires in COVID-19. Some clones are missing from TCRdb's copy, which holds only in-frame ones; the method was immunoSEQ multiplex PCR. This sample has tens of thousands of clones, with approximately 80% found just once. The sequenced sample was peripheral blood. These TCRs come from a human donor in a cohort sampled during active COVID-19. The CDR3 runs from the conserved cysteine through the conserved F or W. The D gene is left open where the match is weak. Size tells how often a clone was seen (once, few, many) or the class of an expanded clone, and some rows leave it out.

D gene: -
V gene: TRBV18
J gene: TRBJ2-5
clone size: -
CDR3 protein: CASSRGGPETQYF
CDR3 DNA: TGTGCCAGCTCAAGGGGGGGCCCAGAGACCCAGTACTTC

D gene: -
V gene: TRBV18
J gene: TRBJ1-2
clone size: -
CDR3 protein: CASSPGSGYTF
CDR3 DNA: TGTGCCAGCTCACCAGGCTCTGGCTACACCTTC

D gene: -
V gene: TRBV28
J gene: TRBJ2-3
clone size: -
CDR3 protein: CASSLTTRTDTQYF
CDR3 DNA: TGTGCCAGCAGTTTAACGACACGCACAGATACGCAGTATTTT

D gene: -
V gene: TRBV5-4
J gene: TRBJ2-7
clone size: -
CDR3 protein: CASSLGRSIAYEQYF
CDR3 DNA: TGTGCCAGCAGCTTGGGGAGGTCGATCGCCTACGAGCAGTACTTC

D gene: TRBD1
V gene: TRBV11-1
J gene: TRBJ2-5
clone size: -
CDR3 protein: CASSSARDSQETQYF
CDR3 DNA: TGTGCCAGCAGCTCCGCCCGGGACAGCCAAGAGACCCAGTACTTC

D gene: -
V gene: TRBV6-5
J gene: TRBJ1-2
clone size: -
CDR3 protein: CASRLSNYGYTF
CDR3 DNA: TGTGCCAGCAGACTATCTAACTATGGCTACACCTTC

D gene: TRBD1
V gene: TRBV7-8
J gene: TRBJ2-3
clone size: -
CDR3 protein: CASSPRTGGSSTDTQYF
CDR3 DNA: TGTGCCAGCAGCCCGCGGACAGGGGGATCGAGTACAGATACGCAGTATTTT

D gene: -
V gene: TRBV4-1
J gene: TRBJ2-2
clone size: -
CDR3 protein: CASSQGDRRQRNTGELFF
CDR3 DNA: TGCGCCAGCAGCCAAGGAGATCGGCGACAGAGAAACACCGGGGAGCTGTTTTTT

D gene: -
V gene: TRBV5-5
J gene: TRBJ2-5
clone size: -
CDR3 protein: CASSLAPLETQYF
CDR3 DNA: TGTGCCAGCAGCTTGGCCCCACTCGAGACCCAGTACTTC

D gene: -
V gene: TRBV25-1
J gene: TRBJ1-2
clone size: -
CDR3 protein: CASSEPGFRYGYTF
CDR3 DNA: TGTGCCAGCAGTGAACCGGGGTTTCGCTATGGCTACACCTTC

D gene: TRBD2
V gene: TRBV14
J gene: TRBJ2-5
clone size: -
CDR3 protein: CASSQGLAELQETQYF
CDR3 DNA: TGTGCCAGCAGCCAAGGACTAGCGGAACTCCAAGAGACCCAGTACTTC

D gene: TRBD1
V gene: TRBV4-1
J gene: TRBJ1-1
clone size: -
CDR3 protein: CASSQPGQGMNTEAFF
CDR3 DNA: TGCGCCAGCAGCCAACCTGGACAGGGAATGAACACTGAAGCTTTCTTT

D gene: -
V gene: TRBV10-3
J gene: TRBJ1-1
clone size: -
CDR3 protein: CAISESYNTEAFF
CDR3 DNA: TGTGCCATCAGTGAATCCTACAACACTGAAGCTTTCTTT

D gene: -
V gene: TRBV9
J gene: TRBJ1-3
clone size: once
CDR3 protein: CASSVQGETGNTIYF
CDR3 DNA: TGTGCCAGCAGCGTACAGGGTGAAACTGGAAACACCATATATTTT

D gene: TRBD1
V gene: TRBV6-5
J gene: TRBJ2-2
clone size: -
CDR3 protein: CASSYSGTGHTGELFF
CDR3 DNA: TGTGCCAGCAGTTATTCCGGGACAGGGCATACCGGGGAGCTGTTTTTT

D gene: -
V gene: TRBV9
J gene: TRBJ2-3
clone size: -
CDR3 protein: CASSVGTLNTQYF
CDR3 DNA: TGTGCCAGCAGCGTCGGGACTTTGAATACGCAGTATTTT

D gene: TRBD2
V gene: TRBV3-1/TRBV3-2
J gene: TRBJ2-4
clone size: -
CDR3 protein: CASSPNPGLGKNIQYF
CDR3 DNA: TGTGCCAGCAGCCCGAACCCGGGACTAGGGAAAAACATTCAGTACTTC

D gene: -
V gene: TRBV5-6
J gene: TRBJ2-3
clone size: -
CDR3 protein: CASSLSGYAQYF
CDR3 DNA: TGTGCCAGCAGCTTGAGCGGCTACGCGCAGTATTTT

D gene: -
V gene: TRBV19
J gene: TRBJ1-5
clone size: -
CDR3 protein: CASSMWTAPFYSNQPQHF
CDR3 DNA: TGTGCCAGTAGTATGTGGACAGCTCCCTTTTATAGCAATCAGCCCCAGCATTTT

D gene: -
V gene: TRBV4-1
J gene: TRBJ1-2
clone size: -
CDR3 protein: CASSQDWHQNYGYTF
CDR3 DNA: TGCGCCAGCAGCCAAGACTGGCACCAAAACTATGGCTACACCTTC

D gene: TRBD1
V gene: TRBV28
J gene: TRBJ1-3
clone size: few
CDR3 protein: CASSFQGAGRNTIYF
CDR3 DNA: TGTGCCAGCAGTTTTCAGGGGGCAGGGAGAAACACCATATATTTT

D gene: -
V gene: TRBV30
J gene: TRBJ1-5
clone size: -
CDR3 protein: CAWSESRNQPQHF
CDR3 DNA: TGTGCCTGGAGTGAGTCCAGAAATCAGCCCCAGCATTTT

D gene: -
V gene: TRBV6-5
J gene: TRBJ1-2
clone size: -
CDR3 protein: CASEKQAFYGYTF
CDR3 DNA: TGTGCCAGCGAGAAACAGGCTTTCTATGGCTACACCTTC

D gene: TRBD1
V gene: TRBV6-5
J gene: TRBJ1-2
clone size: -
CDR3 protein: CASSPGQGFYGYTF
CDR3 DNA: TGTGCCAGCAGTCCCGGACAGGGATTCTATGGCTACACCTTC

D gene: TRBD1
V gene: TRBV5-6
J gene: TRBJ2-1
clone size: -
CDR3 protein: CASSWDRFEQFF
CDR3 DNA: TGTGCCAGCAGCTGGGACAGGTTCGAGCAGTTCTTC

D gene: -
V gene: TRBV5-1
J gene: TRBJ2-5
clone size: once
CDR3 protein: CASSLESIGGTQYF
CDR3 DNA: TGCGCCAGCAGCTTGGAATCAATCGGGGGGACCCAGTACTTC

D gene: -
V gene: TRBV5-1
J gene: TRBJ2-3
clone size: -
CDR3 protein: CASSLVTGSLTYF
CDR3 DNA: TGCGCCAGCAGCTTGGTTACAGGGTCCTTGACGTATTTT

D gene: -
V gene: TRBV1
J gene: TRBJ2-1
clone size: -
CDR3 protein: CTSSQDKRGASYNEQFF
CDR3 DNA: TGCACCAGCAGCCAAGATAAGCGGGGGGCTTCCTACAATGAGCAGTTCTTC

D gene: -
V gene: TRBV18
J gene: TRBJ2-3
clone size: few
CDR3 protein: CASSPPGRTSTDTQYF
CDR3 DNA: TGTGCCAGCTCACCACCGGGCCGAACTAGCACAGATACGCAGTATTTT

D gene: TRBD1
V gene: TRBV29-1
J gene: TRBJ1-1
clone size: once
CDR3 protein: CSARTGGTEAFF
CDR3 DNA: TGCAGCGCCAGGACAGGAGGGACTGAAGCTTTCTTT

D gene: TRBD1
V gene: TRBV6-6
J gene: TRBJ1-4
clone size: -
CDR3 protein: CASSYQDRGGEKLFF
CDR3 DNA: TGTGCCAGCAGTTACCAGGACAGGGGTGGGGAAAAACTGTTTTTT

D gene: -
V gene: TRBV5-1
J gene: TRBJ1-1
clone size: -
CDR3 protein: CASSPGGTEAFF
CDR3 DNA: TGCGCCAGCAGCCCGGGAGGGACCGAAGCTTTCTTT

D gene: TRBD1
V gene: TRBV28
J gene: TRBJ1-2
clone size: -
CDR3 protein: CASSQGGRGYGYTF
CDR3 DNA: TGTGCCAGCAGTCAGGGGGGCCGGGGCTATGGCTACACCTTC

D gene: -
V gene: TRBV28
J gene: TRBJ2-6
clone size: -
CDR3 protein: CASSGSGANVLTF
CDR3 DNA: TGTGCCAGCAGCGGCTCTGGGGCCAACGTCCTGACTTTC

D gene: TRBD2
V gene: TRBV7-6
J gene: TRBJ2-3
clone size: -
CDR3 protein: CASSYVAGSTTDTQYF
CDR3 DNA: TGTGCCAGCAGCTACGTAGCGGGTTCTACCACAGATACGCAGTATTTT

D gene: TRBD2
V gene: TRBV10-3
J gene: TRBJ2-7
clone size: few
CDR3 protein: CAISEGLAGTYEQYF
CDR3 DNA: TGTGCCATCAGTGAGGGGCTAGCGGGGACCTACGAGCAGTACTTC

D gene: TRBD2
V gene: TRBV7-9
J gene: TRBJ2-3
clone size: few
CDR3 protein: CASSPGLAGGPDTQYF
CDR3 DNA: TGTGCCAGCAGCCCCGGACTAGCGGGGGGTCCAGATACGCAGTATTTT

D gene: -
V gene: TRBV19
J gene: TRBJ2-7
clone size: once
CDR3 protein: CASSIRQGMGEQYF
CDR3 DNA: TGTGCCAGTAGTATCCGGCAGGGAATGGGGGAGCAGTACTTC

D gene: -
V gene: TRBV11-2
J gene: TRBJ1-2
clone size: once
CDR3 protein: CASSLGSRVKEGDYGYTF
CDR3 DNA: TGTGCCAGCAGCTTAGGTTCAAGGGTGAAGGAGGGTGACTATGGCTACACCTTC

D gene: TRBD1
V gene: TRBV18
J gene: TRBJ1-2
clone size: -
CDR3 protein: CASSLTGTGADGYTF
CDR3 DNA: TGTGCCAGCTCACTTACCGGGACAGGGGCCGATGGCTACACCTTC

D gene: TRBD1
V gene: TRBV15
J gene: TRBJ2-7
clone size: -
CDR3 protein: CTTSSDRVTYEQYF
CDR3 DNA: TGTACCACCAGCAGCGACAGGGTCACCTACGAGCAGTACTTC

D gene: TRBD2
V gene: TRBV5-1
J gene: TRBJ2-3
clone size: -
CDR3 protein: CASTFRGGAWGTTDTQYF
CDR3 DNA: TGCGCCAGCACATTTCGCGGGGGGGCCTGGGGGACCACAGATACGCAGTATTTT

D gene: -
V gene: TRBV3-1/TRBV3-2
J gene: TRBJ2-5
clone size: -
CDR3 protein: CASSQGMGLRETQYF
CDR3 DNA: TGTGCCAGCAGCCAAGGGATGGGGCTCAGAGAGACCCAGTACTTC

D gene: TRBD1
V gene: TRBV5-5
J gene: TRBJ2-7
clone size: once
CDR3 protein: CASSLPGQGAVEQYF
CDR3 DNA: TGTGCCAGCAGCTTACCGGGACAGGGGGCGGTCGAGCAGTACTTC

D gene: TRBD2
V gene: TRBV5-5
J gene: TRBJ2-7
clone size: -
CDR3 protein: CASSLSSWLAGGPYEQYF
CDR3 DNA: TGTGCCAGCAGCTTGTCTTCGTGGCTAGCGGGGGGGCCCTACGAGCAGTACTTC

D gene: TRBD1
V gene: TRBV19
J gene: TRBJ1-2
clone size: -
CDR3 protein: CASSGGQGNYGYTF
CDR3 DNA: TGTGCCAGTAGTGGGGGACAGGGGAACTATGGCTACACCTTC

D gene: -
V gene: TRBV7-9
J gene: TRBJ1-4
clone size: once
CDR3 protein: CASSPPTGKHEKLFF
CDR3 DNA: TGTGCCAGCAGCCCACCCACAGGGAAGCACGAAAAACTGTTTTTT

D gene: TRBD1
V gene: TRBV5-4
J gene: TRBJ1-6
clone size: -
CDR3 protein: CASNRDRVGSPLHF
CDR3 DNA: TGTGCCAGCAACCGGGACAGGGTAGGCTCACCCCTCCACTTT

D gene: TRBD1
V gene: TRBV10-2
J gene: TRBJ2-6
clone size: -
CDR3 protein: CASRPDRAGANVLTF
CDR3 DNA: TGCGCCAGCAGACCGGACAGGGCTGGGGCCAACGTCCTGACTTTC

D gene: -
V gene: TRBV12-5
J gene: TRBJ1-5
clone size: -
CDR3 protein: CASGLGSTNQPQHF
CDR3 DNA: TGTGCTAGTGGGCTGGGCAGTACCAATCAGCCCCAGCATTTT

D gene: -
V gene: TRBV20-1
J gene: TRBJ2-7
clone size: once
CDR3 protein: CSASTGFEQYF
CDR3 DNA: TGCAGTGCAAGTACTGGTTTTGAGCAGTACTTC

D gene: TRBD1
V gene: TRBV11-3
J gene: TRBJ2-6
clone size: -
CDR3 protein: CASSSRTGDVLTF
CDR3 DNA: TGTGCCAGCAGCTCCCGGACAGGGGACGTCCTGACTTTC

D gene: TRBD1
V gene: TRBV5-6
J gene: TRBJ1-2
clone size: few
CDR3 protein: CASSLYNRGHSGYTF
CDR3 DNA: TGTGCCAGCAGCTTGTACAACAGGGGGCACTCTGGCTACACCTTC

D gene: -
V gene: TRBV5-8
J gene: TRBJ2-3
clone size: -
CDR3 protein: CATGGLLITDTQYF
CDR3 DNA: TGTGCGACCGGGGGACTTTTAATCACAGATACGCAGTATTTT

D gene: TRBD1
V gene: TRBV6-5
J gene: TRBJ1-1
clone size: -
CDR3 protein: CASSLGQGLTEAFF
CDR3 DNA: TGTGCCAGCAGTTTGGGACAGGGCCTCACTGAAGCTTTCTTT

D gene: TRBD2
V gene: TRBV7-9
J gene: TRBJ2-1
clone size: -
CDR3 protein: CASSSQRTSGEIAYEQFF
CDR3 DNA: TGTGCCAGCAGCTCGCAACGGACTAGCGGGGAAATTGCCTATGAGCAGTTCTTC

D gene: -
V gene: TRBV28
J gene: TRBJ2-1
clone size: -
CDR3 protein: CASSYREYNEQFF
CDR3 DNA: TGTGCCAGCAGTTACAGGGAATACAATGAGCAGTTCTTC

D gene: TRBD1
V gene: TRBV30
J gene: TRBJ1-1
clone size: few
CDR3 protein: CAWLPGQANLGDEAFF
CDR3 DNA: TGTGCCTGGTTGCCCGGACAGGCCAATCTAGGTGATGAAGCTTTCTTT